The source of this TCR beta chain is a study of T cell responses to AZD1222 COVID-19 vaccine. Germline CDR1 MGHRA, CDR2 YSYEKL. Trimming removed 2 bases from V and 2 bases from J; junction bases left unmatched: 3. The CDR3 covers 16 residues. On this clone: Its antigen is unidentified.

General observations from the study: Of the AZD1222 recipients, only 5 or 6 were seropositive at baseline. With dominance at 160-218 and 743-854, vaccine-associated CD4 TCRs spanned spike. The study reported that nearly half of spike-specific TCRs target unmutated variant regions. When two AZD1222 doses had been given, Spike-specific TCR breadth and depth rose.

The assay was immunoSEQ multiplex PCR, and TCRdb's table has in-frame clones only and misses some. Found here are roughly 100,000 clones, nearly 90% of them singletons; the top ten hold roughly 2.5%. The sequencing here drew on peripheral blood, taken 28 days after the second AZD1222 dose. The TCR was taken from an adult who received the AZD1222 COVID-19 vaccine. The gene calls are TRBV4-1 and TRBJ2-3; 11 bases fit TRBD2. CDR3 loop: CASSQFSGRDTDTQYF. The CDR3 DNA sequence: TGCGCCAGCAGCCAATTTAGCGGGAGGGACACAGATACGCAGTATTTT.